Below are 2 T cell receptor beta chains sequenced from a single sample in a study of T cells after yellow fever vaccination. TCRdb reprocessed the 5' RACE reads with MiXCR, giving one entry per CDR3 protein. Among about 99,000 distinct CDR3 sequences listed, roughly 5.8% were seen once. The material was CD8+ T cells sorted from PBMCs, obtained 10 days after the yellow fever booster vaccination. These receptors were collected from a man aged 18 to 29 who received the YFV17D yellow fever vaccine.

Only a few counts were recorded for this clonotype. The V call is TRBV7-9, the J call TRBJ2-3; a weak D match, TRBD1 (5 bases). V was cut by 5 bases and J by 0 bases, with 15 bases left in between. Germline-derived CDR1 and CDR2 are SEHNR and FQNEAQ (reference sequence). The CDR3 length is 16 residues. The CDR3 sequence is CASSPPSGPSTDTQYF. The CDR3 DNA is TGTGCCAGCAGCCCCCCCTCAGGGCCTAGCACAGATACGCAGTATTTT.

The chain joins TRBV5-1 to TRBJ2-2; 12 positions match TRBD2. Trimming took 3 bases from V and 6 from J; bases not matched to a gene: 15. CDR1 SGHRS and CDR2 YFSETQ come from the germline V gene. The CDR3 totals 19 residues. CDR3 amino acids: CASSSELAGGLGSAGELFF. For the CDR3, the DNA is TGCGCCAGCAGCTCGGAACTAGCGGGGGGACTTGGATCCGCCGGGGAGCTGTTTTTT.